The 8 T cell receptor beta chains listed next were all sequenced from one sample in a study of blood T cell repertoires in COVID-19. Here immunoSEQ multiplex PCR was the method, and the copy in TCRdb shows in-frame clones only, minus some. The sample holds roughly 160,000 clones, around 82% seen once. The sample was peripheral blood. The receptor set was obtained from a man in his sixties or seventies with active or convalescent COVID-19.

This chain uses TRBV7-2 with TRBJ1-6; a possible D gene is TRBD1 (5 bases). Germline CDR1 and CDR2: SGHTA and FQGNSA. The CDR3 loop spans 13 amino acids. Trimming removed 3 bases from V and 7 bases from J, with 7 bases in between. CDR3 region: CASSLTANSPLHF. The DNA of the CDR3 is TGTGCCAGCAGCTTGACAGCAAATTCACCCCTCCACTTT.

This sequence joins TRBV7-9 and TRBJ1-4, with TRBD1 matching 8 bases. Unmatched junction bases numbered 10, after V lost 5 bases and J lost 8 bases. The CDR3 is 15 amino acids. Germline-derived CDR1 and CDR2 are SEHNR and FQNEAQ (reference sequence). The CDR3: CASSPGQGPREKLFF. Here the CDR3 DNA reads TGTGCCAGCAGCCCAGGACAGGGCCCTAGGGAAAAACTGTTTTTT.

The chain employs TRBV28 and TRBJ2-7; the match to TRBD2 covers 10 bases. Losses at the gene ends were 7 bases for V and 4 bases for J; bases not matched to a gene: 4. This CDR3 is built from 13 residues. The V gene's germline CDR1 is MDHEN and CDR2 SYDVKM. The CDR3 DNA reads as TGTGCCAGCATACCTAGCGGGAGTTACGAGCAGTACTTC. It yields the protein CASIPSGSYEQYF. Complete variable domain (other parts from reference TRBV28 and TRBJ2-7): DVKVTQSSRYLVKRTGEKVFLECVQDMDHENMFWYRQDPGLGLRLIYFSYDVKMKEKGDIPEGYSVSREKKERFSLILESASTNQTSMYLCASIPSGSYEQYFGPGTRLTVT.

The chain has TRBV7-9 and TRBJ1-1; D possibly corresponds to TRBD1 (5 bases). The ends were cut back, 4 bases at V and 9 bases at J, with 24 bases in the middle. Germline V gives CDR1 SEHNR, CDR2 FQNEAQ (reference sequence). The CDR3 contains 16 residues. This CDR3 is CASSWQGGVPGSQAFF. DNA of the CDR3: TGTGCCAGCAGCTGGCAGGGAGGGGTCCCGGGTTCTCAAGCTTTCTTT.

This clone came up a few times. The chain employs TRBV4-3 and TRBJ2-1, with 7 bases identical to TRBD2. The J segment lost 8 bases and the V segment lost 0 bases, leaving 4 bases of the junction unmatched. This CDR3 has 14 amino acids. The germline V gene has CDR1 LGHNA and CDR2 YSLEER. The CDR3: CASSQDRGGHEQFF. The CDR3 DNA follows: TGCGCCAGCAGCCAAGACCGGGGAGGGCATGAGCAGTTCTTC.

CDR3 loop: CASSLHASFEAFF. CDR3 sequence (DNA): TGCGCCAGCAGCTTGCACGCGAGTTTTGAAGCTTTCTTT. The rearrangement joins TRBV5-1 to TRBJ1-1; D ambiguous. The V gene's germline CDR1 is SGHRS and CDR2 YFSETQ. Trimming removed 1 base at V and 7 bases at J, with 11 bases between. This CDR3 has 13 amino acids. Together with reference TRBV5-1 and TRBJ1-1, the CDR3 gives the full variable domain: KAGVTQTPRYLIKTRGQQVTLSCSPISGHRSVSWYQQTPGQGLQFLFEYFSETQRNKGNFPGRFSGRQFSNSRSEMNVSTLELGDSALYLCASSLHASFEAFFGQGTRLTVV.

This chain uses TRBV28 with TRBJ2-3; 7 bases are shared with TRBD2. The V gene's germline CDR1 is MDHEN and CDR2 SYDVKM. The CDR3 loop spans 14 amino acids. V lost 2 bases, J lost 6 bases, and 5 bases stayed unmatched. The CDR3 DNA reads as TGTGCCAGCAGTTTAGCGGGAGCTAGGGATACGCAGTATTTT. Translation: CASSLAGARDTQYF. The variable domain in full, with the rest retrieved from reference TRBV28 and TRBJ2-3, is DVKVTQSSRYLVKRTGEKVFLECVQDMDHENMFWYRQDPGLGLRLIYFSYDVKMKEKGDIPEGYSVSREKKERFSLILESASTNQTSMYLCASSLAGARDTQYFGPGTRLTVL.

The gene calls are TRBV5-5 and TRBJ2-2; D not resolved. Germline CDR1 and CDR2: SGHKS and YYEKEE (reference sequence). This CDR3 contains 15 residues. Trimming stripped 0 bases from V and 3 bases from J, with 9 bases between. CDR3: CASSLGTVHTGELFF. CDR3 sequence (DNA): TGTGCCAGCAGCTTGGGAACAGTTCACACCGGGGAGCTGTTTTTT.